This T cell receptor (beta chain) was sequenced for a study of blood T cell repertoires in COVID-19. Method: immunoSEQ multiplex PCR; TCRdb's copy keeps in-frame clones and lacks some. Of a few hundred thousand clones listed, 70% to 90% are singletons. Germline V gives CDR1 MNHEY, CDR2 SVGAGI. V shed 2 bases and J 4 bases; nucleotides not matched to a gene: 4. There are 15 residues in the CDR3. The sequence came from a woman aged 60-75 years in a cohort exposed to, infected with or recovered from COVID-19 (not recorded which). The sequencing input was PBMCs or T cells enriched from blood (not recorded which). J is TRBJ2-7 and V is TRBV6-5; TRBD1 aligns across 11 bases. Written as DNA, the CDR3 is TGTGCCAGCAGTTACCCGGGACAGGGGGAGTACGAGCAGTACTTC. Amino acids: CASSYPGQGEYEQYF.